The next 27 T cell receptor beta chains were all read from a single sample in a study of neoadjuvant anti-PD-1 for oral cavity cancer. Data came from immunoSEQ multiplex PCR; TCRdb stores just in-frame clones and leaves some out. The sample consists of tens of thousands of clones, 26% of them appearing once. The sample's time point: after neoadjuvant nivolumab, at surgical resection. Sequenced material: tumor tissue, taken after nivolumab (anti-PD-1) treatment. These receptor sequences come from a person between 35 and 79 years old with oral cavity squamous cell carcinoma.

This clone was detected ten times or more. The J gene is TRBJ2-7, the V gene TRBV5-4; TRBD2 might be the D (5 bases). Deletions cut 0 bases from V and 2 bases from J, with 9 bases between. The CDR3 spans 14 residues. Germline CDR1 and CDR2: SGHNT and YYREEE (reference sequence). The chain's CDR3 is CASSLDDYAYEQYF. In DNA, the CDR3 is TGTGCCAGCAGCTTGGACGACTACGCCTACGAGCAGTACTTC.

This clone turned up a few times. The rearrangement joins TRBV5-1 to TRBJ2-1; D might be TRBD1 (5 bases). Trimming removed 5 bases at V and 8 bases at J, with 14 bases between. The germline gives CDR1 SGHRS, CDR2 YFSETQ. The CDR3 spans 13 residues. The CDR3 DNA reads TGCGCCAGCAGTAGGGGTTCCCGGGATGAGCAGTTCTTC. As protein: CASSRGSRDEQFF. The whole variable domain, filled in from reference TRBV5-1 and TRBJ2-1, reads KAGVTQTPRYLIKTRGQQVTLSCSPISGHRSVSWYQQTPGQGLQFLFEYFSETQRNKGNFPGRFSGRQFSNSRSEMNVSTLELGDSALYLCASSRGSRDEQFFGPGTRLTVL.

The chain carries TRBV29-1 and TRBJ2-1; TRBD2 matches 8 bases. This CDR3 contains 13 residues. The trim removed 3 bases at V and 6 bases at J, leaving 4 bases unmatched. CDR1 and CDR2 from the germline V gene are SQVTM and ANQGSEA. CDR3 nucleotides: TGCAGCGTTGACGGGGGGGACCTCAATGAGCAGTTCTTC. Protein product: CSVDGGDLNEQFF.

The table lists this clone with a few counts. V gene TRBV28 combines with J gene TRBJ1-1; D remains ambiguous. Trimming stripped 7 bases from V and 2 bases from J, with 17 bases between. Germline-derived CDR1 and CDR2 are MDHEN and SYDVKM. The CDR3 has 15 amino acids. The CDR3 DNA is TGTGCCAGCACCCTTTTTACGGCAGGTAACACTGAAGCTTTCTTT. Amino acids: CASTLFTAGNTEAFF. The variable domain in full, with the rest retrieved from reference TRBV28 and TRBJ1-1, is DVKVTQSSRYLVKRTGEKVFLECVQDMDHENMFWYRQDPGLGLRLIYFSYDVKMKEKGDIPEGYSVSREKKERFSLILESASTNQTSMYLCASTLFTAGNTEAFFGQGTRLTVV.

The chain has TRBV11-1 and TRBJ2-2, with D possibly matching TRBD2 (5 bases). In germline, CDR1 is SGHAT, CDR2 FQDESV (reference sequence). The CDR3 loop spans 17 amino acids. V was shortened by 1 base and J by 3 bases, with 15 bases between the two germline ends. CDR3 amino acids: CASSLEFLGEYTGELFF. The CDR3 DNA sequence: TGTGCCAGCAGCTTAGAGTTTCTGGGAGAATACACCGGGGAGCTGTTTTTT.

CDR3 residues: CAWSVLRASGYTF. The CDR3, as DNA: TGTGCCTGGAGTGTACTCAGGGCCTCTGGCTACACCTTC. The chain recombines TRBV30 with TRBJ1-2; D perhaps matches TRBD1 (5 bases). Trimming left V 0 bases short and J 7 bases short, with 12 bases between. This CDR3 has 13 amino acids. From germline, CDR1 is GTSNPN and CDR2 SVGIG (reference sequence).

This clone was counted between two and nine times. The rearrangement joins TRBV15 to TRBJ1-2, with D uncertain. Germline CDR1 reads LNHNV; CDR2 reads YYDKDF (reference sequence). V lost 0 bases, J lost 8 bases, and 10 bases lay in between. The length of the CDR3 is 13 residues. The CDR3 is CATSRDRAGGYTF. In nucleotides, the CDR3 is TGTGCCACCAGCAGAGATAGAGCGGGAGGCTACACCTTC. The full variable domain, in which reference TRBV15 and TRBJ1-2 provide the parts outside the CDR3, is DAMVIQNPRYQVTQFGKPVTLSCSQTLNHNVMYWYQQKSSQAPKLLFHYYDKDFNNEADTPDNFQSRRPNTSFCFLDIRSPGLGDTAMYLCATSRDRAGGYTFGSGTRLTVV.

This chain links TRBV7-2 with TRBJ2-7; tentatively, D is TRBD1 (6 bases). Trimming took off 5 bases at V and 2 bases at J, with 13 bases between the two ends. Germline CDR1 SGHTA, CDR2 FQGNSA. The CDR3 spans 14 residues. CDR3 bases: TGTGCCAGCAGCCCTTACGCAGGGGCCTACGAGCAGTACTTC. This encodes CASSPYAGAYEQYF.

Within the sample, this clone is large (0.1 to 1%). The genes are TRBV7-9 and TRBJ1-1; D possibly corresponds to TRBD1 (5 bases). This CDR3 region has 17 residues. Trimming removed 4 bases at V and 4 bases at J, with 22 bases between. Germline CDR1 and CDR2: SEHNR and FQNEAQ (reference sequence). The CDR3: CASSWTLGGGMATEAFF. The CDR3 nucleotides read TGTGCCAGCAGCTGGACTCTTGGTGGGGGTATGGCCACTGAAGCTTTCTTT.

The table lists this clone with many counts. V gene TRBV14 combines with J gene TRBJ2-1; no clear D gene. From germline, CDR1 is SGHDN and CDR2 FVKESK. The CDR3 runs to 17 residues. V lost 0 bases to trimming and J lost 4 bases, with 16 bases between them. The CDR3 loop is CASSQERAVSLYNEQFF. The CDR3 region has the DNA TGTGCCAGCAGCCAAGAACGGGCGGTATCCTTGTACAATGAGCAGTTCTTC. Full variable domain (rest looked up from reference TRBV14 and TRBJ2-1): EAGVTQFPSHSVIEKGQTVTLRCDPISGHDNLYWYRRVMGKEIKFLLHFVKESKQDESGMPNNRFLAERTGGTYSTLKVQPAELEDSGVYFCASSQERAVSLYNEQFFGPGTRLTVL.

This clone was counted between two and nine times. The V gene is TRBV6-1, the J gene TRBJ2-7; 7 nucleotides align to TRBD2. The CDR3 is 14 amino acids. Per germline, CDR1 MNHNS and CDR2 SASEGT. The trim removed 2 bases at V and 4 bases at J, leaving 5 bases unmatched. Written as DNA, the CDR3 is TGTGCCAGCAGTGAACTGGGGGGGGGTTACGAGCAGTACTTC. It yields the protein CASSELGGGYEQYF.

The chain uses TRBV2 and TRBJ1-3; D is uncertain. CDR3 size: 15 residues. Per the germline V gene, CDR1 is SNHLY and CDR2 is FYNNEI. V was trimmed by 4 bases and J by 4 bases, leaving 14 bases between them. This chain's CDR3 is CASSGRTKEGNTIYF. The CDR3 DNA sequence: TGTGCCAGCAGTGGGCGGACTAAAGAAGGAAACACCATATATTTT. The full variable domain, completed using reference TRBV2 and TRBJ1-3, is EPEVTQTPSHQVTQMGQEVILRCVPISNHLYFYWYRQILGQKVEFLVSFYNNEISEKSEIFDDQFSVERPDGSNFTLKIRSTKLEDSAMYFCASSGRTKEGNTIYFGEGSWLTVV.

V gene TRBV27 combines with J gene TRBJ1-1; unclear D gene. Germline CDR1 is MNHEY and CDR2 is SMNVEV (reference sequence). Trimming left V 7 bases short and J 4 bases short, with 16 bases between. This CDR3 is 14 amino acids long. The CDR3 nucleotides are TGTGCCAGCAAGAGGTCGGATAGTTTCACTGAAGCTTTCTTT. Amino acid sequence: CASKRSDSFTEAFF.

This clone was observed a handful of times. The V gene is TRBV5-4, the J gene TRBJ2-3; possibly TRBD2 for D (6 bases). This CDR3 is 15 amino acids long. V lost 3 bases, J lost 4 bases, and 15 bases lay in between. Germline CDR1 is SGHNT and CDR2 is YYREEE (reference sequence). For the CDR3, the DNA is TGTGCCAGCAGCTGGGACTTGCAAGGGGCAGATACGCAGTATTTT. It translates to CASSWDLQGADTQYF.

The table lists this clone with a few counts. V usage is TRBV5-1 and J usage is TRBJ2-2; no firm D call. Trimming pared 1 base from V and 1 base from J, leaving 11 bases between. CDR3 length equals 16 residues. The V gene's germline CDR1 is SGHRS and CDR2 YFSETQ. CDR3 protein: CASSLSVLGNTGELFF. CDR3 DNA sequence: TGCGCCAGCAGCTTGTCCGTACTGGGGAACACCGGGGAGCTGTTTTTT.

This chain uses TRBV11-2 with TRBJ2-7, with 13 nucleotides matching TRBD2. With V trimmed by 5 bases and J by 6 bases, 10 bases remained unmatched. The V gene's germline CDR1 is SGHAT and CDR2 FQNNGV. The CDR3 totals 16 residues. For the CDR3, the DNA is TGTGCCAGCAGCCCAATACTAGCGGGGGGGCCTCTCGAGCAGTACTTC. As protein: CASSPILAGGPLEQYF.

This rearrangement joins TRBV28 to TRBJ2-7; 14 bases fit TRBD2. The V segment lost 5 bases and the J segment 4 bases; nucleotides outside the gene matches: 13. Germline loops: CDR1 MDHEN, CDR2 SYDVKM. The CDR3 runs 18 residues. The DNA for the CDR3 is TGTGCCAGCAGTGGCACCGGGACTAGCGGGAGTGGGAAGTACGAGCAGTACTTC. It encodes CASSGTGTSGSGKYEQYF.

The chain carries TRBV20-1 and TRBJ1-1, with D uncertain. The CDR3 contains 10 residues. Germline values: CDR1 DFQATT, CDR2 SNEGSKA (reference sequence). CDR3 DNA sequence: TGCAGCTCCTTCCGAGCCGAAGCTTTCTTT. Translated: CSSFRAEAFF.

This clone was counted between two and nine times. The chain is built from TRBV11-3 and TRBJ2-5, with D unclear. The V gene's germline CDR1 is SGHNT and CDR2 YENEEA. The CDR3 totals 13 residues. Between the trimmed V and J ends, which lost 5 bases and 5 bases, there was a span of 12 bases. The CDR3 DNA follows: TGTGCCAGCAGCCCGCCGTTCTCTGAGACCCAGTACTTC. It codes for CASSPPFSETQYF.

This clone occurred a few times. The chain carries TRBV6-5 and TRBJ2-1, with 7 bases lining up with TRBD1. Trimming cost V 4 bases and J 6 bases; bases outside gene matches: 6. The CDR3 length is 14 residues. Germline V gives CDR1 MNHEY, CDR2 SVGAGI. The CDR3 nucleotides are TGTGCCAGCAGTTTCGACAGGGCGGTCAATGAGCAGTTCTTC. Its translation is CASSFDRAVNEQFF.

This clone appeared a few times. The CDR3 here is CASSPRQVQETQYF. In DNA form, the CDR3 reads TGTGCCAGCAGTCCTCGACAGGTTCAAGAGACCCAGTACTTC. The chain employs TRBV28 and TRBJ2-5; possible D gene TRBD1, 6 bases. The germline V gene encodes CDR1 MDHEN and CDR2 SYDVKM. V was cut by 5 bases and J by 2 bases, with 12 bases left in between. The CDR3 is 14 residues long. The whole variable domain, remainder taken from reference TRBV28 and TRBJ2-5, is DVKVTQSSRYLVKRTGEKVFLECVQDMDHENMFWYRQDPGLGLRLIYFSYDVKMKEKGDIPEGYSVSREKKERFSLILESASTNQTSMYLCASSPRQVQETQYFGPGTRLLVL.

This chain joins TRBV5-8 and TRBJ1-6, with D possibly matching TRBD1 (6 bases). In germline, CDR1 is SGHTS, CDR2 YDEGEE. V was pared by 3 bases and J by 10 bases, with 8 bases between. The CDR3 is 12 amino acids. The CDR3 protein is CASSWTDSPLHF. The CDR3 DNA reads TGTGCCAGCAGCTGGACAGACTCACCCCTCCACTTT.

This rearrangement joins TRBV6-1 to TRBJ2-4, with D possibly being TRBD1 or TRBD2 (5 bases each). Germline loops: CDR1 MNHNS, CDR2 SASEGT. This CDR3 comprises 15 residues. V was cut by 2 bases and J by 8 bases, with 16 bases left in between. The CDR3 here is CASSETPGATDIQYF. CDR3 bases: TGTGCCAGCAGTGAAACCCCCGGGGCTACGGACATTCAGTACTTC.

The rearrangement links TRBV5-6 to TRBJ1-4; D call uncertain. This CDR3 spans 16 amino acids. Deletions cut 3 bases from V and 3 bases from J, with 15 bases between. Germline V gene sequence: CDR1 SGHDT, CDR2 YYEEEE. CDR3 in amino acids: CASSYAPTAANEKLFF. The CDR3 bases are TGTGCCAGCAGCTACGCACCAACGGCGGCTAATGAAAAACTGTTTTTT.

The J gene is TRBJ1-3, the V gene TRBV7-2; TRBD1 agrees at 9 bases. The CDR3 covers 15 residues. Germline V gene lookup returns CDR1 SGHTA and CDR2 FQGNSA. V was clipped by 5 bases and J by 2 bases; unmatched bases: 4. DNA of the CDR3: TGTGCCAGCAGCCACACAGGGGGCGCTGGAAACACCATATATTTT. Its translation is CASSHTGGAGNTIYF.

This clone was picked up a small number of times. The rearrangement joins TRBV9 to TRBJ2-5; D tentatively reads TRBD1 or TRBD2 (5 bases each). The germline V gene encodes CDR1 SGDLS and CDR2 YYNGEE. The germline V and J ends were trimmed by 4 bases and 5 bases, with 9 bases remaining between them. The length of the CDR3 is 12 residues. The CDR3 DNA is TGTGCCAGCAGCAGGGACCCTGAGACCCAGTACTTC. Residues: CASSRDPETQYF.

The gene calls are TRBV21-1 and TRBJ1-2. TRBV21-1 is tagged as a pseudogene. The CDR3 covers 11 residues. The CDR3 loop reads CASSKDGGYTF. CDR3 sequence (DNA): TGTGCCAGCAGCAAAGATGGTGGCTACACCTTC.